This TCR beta chain was recorded in a study of blood T cell repertoires in COVID-19. The wider study: Researchers got acute and convalescent COVID-19 samples from the United States, Italy and Spain. T cells, B-cell-depleted T cells, or PBMCs provided the cDNA or gDNA that served as material.

Sequenced by immunoSEQ multiplex PCR; TCRdb stores in-frame clones only, minus some. The repertoire holds over 200,000 clones, around nine tenths seen once, with roughly 2.5% in the top ten. This CDR3 comprises 14 residues. Trimming took 6 bases from V and 2 from J; bases not matched to a gene: 3. Sequenced: peripheral blood. The TCR originated in a woman aged 55-70 years with acute or convalescent COVID-19. The chain employs TRBV23-1 and TRBJ1-4; TRBD1 matches 7 bases. TRBV23-1 is marked as an open reading frame, function uncertain. The CDR3: CASRTGRTNEKLFF. The CDR3 nucleotides read TGCGCCAGCAGGACAGGGAGGACTAATGAAAAACTGTTTTTT.